This T cell receptor beta chain was sequenced during a study of long-term antiretroviral therapy in people with HIV. Study-wide findings and caveats: Subsequent to ART, diversity was augmented yet persisted below that of transplant donor controls. Blood draws took place between about 2004 and 2018 and possibly involved older ART regimens.

Germline assignment: CDR1 ENHRY and CDR2 SYGVKD. Trimming shortened V by 2 bases and J by 3 bases, and 10 bases separated the two germline ends. The CDR3 has 15 residues. Worth noting for this clone: Its cognate antigen is unknown.

Assay version v3.0 of immunoSEQ was used, and it was run at survey level. Assay: immunoSEQ multiplex PCR; the TCRdb copy retains only in-frame clones and omits some. The top ten hold around 5.6% of the sample, which has tens of thousands of clones, about 86% seen once. This chain links TRBV10-3 with TRBJ2-2; D is undetermined. Sequencing was performed on unsorted PBMCs, taken around 4.5 years after starting antiretroviral therapy. The origin of this receptor is a man aged 25 to 45 with HIV. This chain's CDR3 is CAISEEASDTGELFF. The CDR3 nucleotides are TGTGCCATCAGTGAGGAAGCATCCGACACCGGGGAGCTGTTTTTT.